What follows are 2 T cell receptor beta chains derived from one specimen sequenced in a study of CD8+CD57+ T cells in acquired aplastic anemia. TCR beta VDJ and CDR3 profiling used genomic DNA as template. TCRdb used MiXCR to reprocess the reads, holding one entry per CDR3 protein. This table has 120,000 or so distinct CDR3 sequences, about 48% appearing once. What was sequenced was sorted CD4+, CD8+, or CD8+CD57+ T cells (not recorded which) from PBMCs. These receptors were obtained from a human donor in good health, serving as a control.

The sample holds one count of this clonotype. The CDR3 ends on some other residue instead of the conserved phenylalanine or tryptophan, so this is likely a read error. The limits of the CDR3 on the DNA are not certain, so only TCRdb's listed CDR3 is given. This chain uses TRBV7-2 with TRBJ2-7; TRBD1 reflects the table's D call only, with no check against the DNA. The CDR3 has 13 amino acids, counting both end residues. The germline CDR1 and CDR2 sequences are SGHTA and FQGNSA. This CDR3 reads CASSLDFGTGLHL.

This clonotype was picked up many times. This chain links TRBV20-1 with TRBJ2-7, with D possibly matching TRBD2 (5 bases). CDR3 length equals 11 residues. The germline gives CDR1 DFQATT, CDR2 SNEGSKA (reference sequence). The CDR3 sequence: CSVRGDGLNFV. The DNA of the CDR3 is TGCAGTGTTCGGGGTGACGGCCTGAACTTTGTA.